This TCR beta chain emerged from a study of response to subunit inactivated influenza vaccine. Whole-study results and caveats: There was a suggestion from the authors that each seasonal influenza vaccination recruits few new T cells.

Each CDR3 protein is one row after TCRdb ran MiXCR on the RT-PCR reads. The data contain approximately 500,000 distinct CDR3 sequences, roughly a quarter of them singletons. This clonotype was counted between two and nine times. The antigen remains unidentified. Germline V CDR1 and CDR2: MNHEY, SVGEGT. CDR3 length: 15 amino acids. V lost 8 bases, J lost 7 bases, and 14 bases stayed unmatched. These same records also appear under a second study, on T cells expressing NK-cell markers. This second study notes: Researchers built TCR beta cDNA using 5'RACE template switching with UMIs. HCMV serostatus: most of the eight sequenced donors positive, one negative. The CD3+CD56-NKG2C+ fraction of four donors was likewise dominated by these clonotypes. HCMV specificity of the expanded NKG2C+ T cell clones stayed unclear.

The TCR was taken from a man in his forties or fifties who received an inactivated influenza vaccine. The sequenced sample was CD4+ T cells sorted from PBMCs, obtained 11 to 12 days after vaccination. J is TRBJ2-1 and V is TRBV6-2 or TRBV6-3; TRBD1 agrees at 7 bases. CDR3 sequence reads: CASAFGTASSNEQFF. The CDR3 DNA reads as TGTGCCAGCGCGTTTGGGACAGCCAGCTCGAATGAGCAGTTCTTC.